This T cell receptor beta chain was recovered during a study of cytotoxic CD8 clonotypes in ibrutinib-treated CLL. Using immunoSEQ multiplex PCR, the repertoire was profiled, and TCRdb retains in-frame clones only, with some absent. The sample has some 290,000 clones; about 80% are singletons. This CDR3 contains 16 residues. The V gene end was trimmed by 7 bases and the J gene end by 1 base; junction bases not matched to a gene: 11. CDR1 SEHNR and CDR2 FQNEAQ come from the germline V gene (reference sequence). Sequencing used PBMCs, obtained before ibrutinib treatment. The chain uses TRBV7-9 and TRBJ1-1, with TRBD1 identical over 8 bases. The origin of this receptor is a human donor with chronic lymphocytic leukemia. The CDR3 here is CASKSDRVSSNTEAFF. The CDR3 coding sequence is TGTGCCAGCAAGTCGGACAGGGTTTCCTCGAACACTGAAGCTTTCTTT.